These 23 T cell receptor beta chains were sequenced from one sample in a study of blood T cell repertoires in COVID-19. This table comes from immunoSEQ multiplex PCR, and its TCRdb copy is limited to in-frame clones, with some not included. In the table there are over 350,000 clones, approximately 90% of which are singletons. Material for sequencing was peripheral blood. The source is a woman aged 30 to 39 with active or convalescent COVID-19.

The chain links TRBV2 to TRBJ2-1; 7 nucleotides agree with TRBD1. Germline CDR1 SNHLY, CDR2 FYNNEI. V was pared by 2 bases and J by 5 bases, with 3 bases of the junction left unmatched. This CDR3 has 14 amino acids. The CDR3 reads CASSERDRNNEQFF. CDR3 bases: TGTGCCAGCAGTGAAAGGGACAGAAACAATGAGCAGTTCTTC.

This chain connects TRBV29-1 to TRBJ2-3, with 9 positions matching TRBD2. The germline CDR1 and CDR2 sequences are SQVTM and ANQGSEA. With V trimmed by 5 bases and J by 13 bases, 4 bases remained unmatched. The CDR3 spans 10 residues. The CDR3 nucleotides are TGCAGCGTTTCCGGCGGGGGGGAGTATTTT. It specifies CSVSGGGEYF.

The chain carries TRBV3-1 (or the pseudogene TRBV3-2) and TRBJ2-7; 9 nucleotides line up with TRBD1. Unmatched junction bases numbered 2, after V lost 1 base and J lost 1 base. Germline CDR1 and CDR2: LGHDT and YNNKEL (reference sequence). CDR3 size: 15 residues. The CDR3 DNA reads as TGTGCCAGCAGCCAAGGGGACAGGGCTTCCTACGAGCAGTACTTC. Protein: CASSQGDRASYEQYF.

The J gene is TRBJ2-3, the V gene TRBV5-1; TRBD2 agrees at 12 bases. Losses at the gene ends were 2 bases for V and 2 bases for J; bases not matched to a gene: 3. This CDR3 has 16 residues. Looked up from germline, CDR1 is SGHRS and CDR2 is YFSETQ. The CDR3 loop is CASSFPSGGDTDTQYF. The CDR3 DNA reads as TGCGCCAGCAGCTTTCCTAGCGGGGGGGACACAGATACGCAGTATTTT.

This clone was counted a few times. The DNA for the CDR3 is TGTGCCAGCAACCCCCAGGGGGCAACGGGAAACACCATATATTTT. It encodes CASNPQGATGNTIYF. The chain combines TRBV2 with TRBJ1-3; TRBD1 matches 8 bases. V shed 7 bases and J 4 bases; nucleotides not matched to a gene: 9. CDR1 is SNHLY and CDR2 is FYNNEI in the germline V gene. The CDR3 covers 15 residues.

The rearrangement uses TRBV20-1 and TRBJ2-7, with 13 bases lining up with TRBD2. The CDR3 contains 21 residues. V gave up 6 bases and J gave up 0 bases; unmatched junction bases: 23. Germline CDR1 DFQATT, CDR2 SNEGSKA (reference sequence). CDR3 sequence reads: CSASGSRGTSGTGGNSYEQYF. The CDR3 DNA sequence: TGCAGTGCGAGTGGATCAAGAGGGACTAGCGGGACGGGAGGGAACTCCTACGAGCAGTACTTC.

This clone appeared once. This rearrangement joins TRBV12-3 or TRBV12-4 to TRBJ1-2; TRBD1 aligns across 8 bases. V trimming: 6 bases; J trimming: 4 bases; junction bases outside the gene matches: 4. The CDR3 runs to 13 residues. The CDR3 spells CASRMTGVYGYTF. CDR3 DNA sequence: TGTGCCAGCAGGATGACAGGGGTCTATGGCTACACCTTC.

J is TRBJ2-2 and V is TRBV25-1; TRBD2 is a possible D gene (5 bases). The V end lost 1 base, the J end lost 2 bases, and 11 bases lay between the germline ends. Germline values: CDR1 MGHDK, CDR2 SYGVNS. This CDR3 is built from 16 residues. Here the CDR3 DNA reads TGTGCCAGCAGTGAATGGGGAACGGGAAACACCGGGGAGCTGTTTTTT. It specifies CASSEWGTGNTGELFF.

The genes are TRBV7-7 and TRBJ1-6, with D possibly TRBD1 on 6 matching bases. CDR3 size: 13 residues. Trimming left V 1 base short and J 13 bases short, with 11 bases between. From germline, CDR1 is SSHAT and CDR2 FNYEAQ (reference sequence). Written as DNA, the CDR3 is TGTGCCAGCAGCTTAGACAGGGTTTCCCCCCTCCACTTT. Amino acid sequence: CASSLDRVSPLHF.

The chain has TRBV6-5 and TRBJ2-3; 7 positions match TRBD2. The junction had 3 bases not matched to a gene; V was cut back by 3 bases and J by 0 bases. The CDR3 is made up of 15 amino acids. Germline CDR1 is MNHEY and CDR2 is SVGAGI. The CDR3, as DNA: TGTGCCAGCAGTTATTTTAGCGGGAGCACAGATACGCAGTATTTT. Protein product: CASSYFSGSTDTQYF.

This chain links TRBV10-2 with TRBJ2-7; D ambiguous. Germline CDR1 and CDR2: WSHSY and SAAADI. There are 14 residues in the CDR3. V was cut by 4 bases and J by 0 bases, with 10 bases left in between. The DNA for the CDR3 is TGCGCCAGCAGTGTTGCGCCAAGCTCCTACGAGCAGTACTTC. This sequence encodes CASSVAPSSYEQYF.

This clone has just one count. CDR3 residues: CASSPPARARETQYF. As DNA, the CDR3 is TGTGCCAGCTCACCACCGGCCAGGGCAAGGGAGACCCAGTACTTC. The chain is built from TRBV18 and TRBJ2-5, with D possibly TRBD1 on 5 matching bases. The germline V and J ends were trimmed by 0 bases and 5 bases, with 13 bases remaining between them. The CDR3 length is 15 residues. In germline, CDR1 is KGHSH, CDR2 LQKENI. The full variable domain, its missing parts supplied by reference TRBV18 and TRBJ2-5, is NAGVMQNPRHLVRRRGQEARLRCSPMKGHSHVYWYRQLPEEGLKFMVYLQKENIIDESGMPKERFSAEFPKEGPSILRIQQVVRGDSAAYFCASSPPARARETQYFGPGTRLLVL.

J is TRBJ1-1 and V is TRBV5-6; D is unresolved. The length of the CDR3 is 13 residues. Germline values: CDR1 SGHDT, CDR2 YYEEEE. V was cut by 0 bases and J by 2 bases, with 5 bases left in between. The CDR3 DNA is TGTGCCAGCAGCTTGGTCAGTAACACTGAAGCTTTCTTT. Amino acid sequence: CASSLVSNTEAFF.

The rearrangement links TRBV18 to TRBJ1-1; no clear D. Trimming left V 8 bases short and J 1 base short, with 8 bases between. This CDR3 is 12 amino acids long. Germline-derived CDR1 and CDR2 are KGHSH and LQKENI. CDR3 sequence: CASIRQNTEAFF. The CDR3, as DNA: TGTGCCAGCATCCGACAGAACACTGAAGCTTTCTTT.

In nucleotides, the CDR3 is TGCGCCAGCAGCCCTCGACAGGGGGAAGAGCACTATGGCTACACCTTC. Protein product: CASSPRQGEEHYGYTF. This rearrangement joins TRBV4-1 to TRBJ1-2, with TRBD1 identical over 9 bases. From germline, CDR1 is MGHRA and CDR2 YSYEKL. With 4 bases clipped from V and 3 bases from J, the junction kept 9 bases outside the gene matches. The CDR3 spans 16 residues.

The CDR3 loop is CASSLGPGQGSDTEAFF. CDR3 sequence (DNA): TGCGCCAGCAGCTTGGGGCCGGGACAGGGTTCGGACACTGAAGCTTTCTTT. V is TRBV5-1 and J is TRBJ1-1; 9 bases fit TRBD1. V trimming: 0 bases; J trimming: 3 bases; junction bases outside the gene matches: 9. CDR1 and CDR2 from the germline V gene are SGHRS and YFSETQ. CDR3 length: 17 residues.

The rearrangement uses TRBV19 and TRBJ1-4; D might be TRBD1 (6 bases). CDR3 length: 12 residues. The V gene's germline CDR1 is LNHDA and CDR2 SQIVND (reference sequence). V was clipped by 9 bases and J by 7 bases, with 12 bases between them. The CDR3 DNA follows: TGTGCCAGCGGGGGGGCGCCTGAAAAACTGTTTTTT. Protein sequence: CASGGAPEKLFF.

With regard to this clone: Other DNA variants within this sample encode the same CDR3. The chain joins TRBV29-1 to TRBJ2-1; TRBD2 aligns across 11 bases. The junction had 2 bases not matched to a gene; V was cut back by 7 bases and J by 3 bases. Germline CDR1 and CDR2: SQVTM and ANQGSEA. The CDR3 consists of 13 residues. CDR3 residues: CSAGTSGYNEQFF. The CDR3 DNA reads as TGCAGCGCAGGGACTAGCGGCTACAATGAGCAGTTCTTC.

The chain couples TRBV19 to TRBJ1-6; no clear D gene. The CDR3 totals 12 residues. V was clipped by 7 bases and J by 12 bases, with 13 bases between them. Germline CDR1 and CDR2: LNHDA and SQIVND (reference sequence). The CDR3 DNA sequence: TGTGCCAGTAAGGCCTCGACGGGACCCCTCCACTTT. Protein product: CASKASTGPLHF. Full variable domain (rest looked up from reference TRBV19 and TRBJ1-6): DGGITQSPKYLFRKEGQNVTLSCEQNLNHDAMYWYRQDPGQGLRLIYYSQIVNDFQKGDIAEGYSVSREKKESFPLTVTSAQKNPTAFYLCASKASTGPLHFGNGTRLTVT.

This clone was seen a single time. The chain uses TRBV12-5 and TRBJ2-5; 13 bases map to TRBD2. After removal of 1 base from V and 5 bases from J, the junction contained 22 bases not matched to a gene. Germline CDR1 and CDR2: LGHNT and FRNRAP. CDR3 length equals 22 residues. CDR3 in amino acids: CASGLGPGGGLAGFPSLETQYF. CDR3 bases: TGTGCTAGTGGTTTGGGCCCCGGGGGGGGACTAGCGGGATTCCCGAGCCTCGAGACCCAGTACTTC.

The chain combines TRBV19 with TRBJ1-5; TRBD1 aligns across 7 bases. The germline CDR1 and CDR2 sequences are LNHDA and SQIVND (reference sequence). The CDR3 runs to 15 residues. The trim removed 5 bases at V and 7 bases at J, leaving 11 bases unmatched. CDR3 in amino acids: CASSPNGDRVQPQHF. The DNA of the CDR3 is TGTGCCAGTAGTCCGAACGGCGACAGGGTACAGCCCCAGCATTTT.

The rearrangement links TRBV19 to TRBJ1-2, with TRBD1 as a possible D gene (6 bases). V lost 7 bases, J lost 0 bases, and 12 bases lay in between. The germline CDR1 and CDR2 sequences are LNHDA and SQIVND (reference sequence). The CDR3 extends over 14 amino acids. The CDR3 protein is CASTEDSPNYGYTF. CDR3 nucleotides: TGTGCCAGTACGGAGGACAGTCCTAACTATGGCTACACCTTC.

The V call is TRBV2, the J call TRBJ1-3, with unresolved D. The V gene's germline CDR1 is SNHLY and CDR2 FYNNEI. V was cut by 8 bases and J by 2 bases, with 19 bases left in between. This CDR3 contains 16 residues. DNA for the CDR3: TGTGCCAGCGCCGTAGGGCGGGCAGCAACTGGAAACACCATATATTTT. As protein: CASAVGRAATGNTIYF.